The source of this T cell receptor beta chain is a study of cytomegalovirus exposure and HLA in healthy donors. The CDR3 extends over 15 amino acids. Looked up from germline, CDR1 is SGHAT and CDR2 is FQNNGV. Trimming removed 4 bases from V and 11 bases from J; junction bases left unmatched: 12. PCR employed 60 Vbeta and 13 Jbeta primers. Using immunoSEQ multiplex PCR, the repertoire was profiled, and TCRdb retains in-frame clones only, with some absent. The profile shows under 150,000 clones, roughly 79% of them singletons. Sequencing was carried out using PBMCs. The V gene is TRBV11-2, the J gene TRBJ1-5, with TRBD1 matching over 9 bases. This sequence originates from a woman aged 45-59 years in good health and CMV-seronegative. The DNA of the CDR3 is TGTGCCAGCAGCTCCGGACAGGGGCCGCTCCAGGCCCAGCATTTT. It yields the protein CASSSGQGPLQAQHF.